One sample yielded the 10 T cell receptor beta chains listed below, sequenced in a study of blood T cells in healthy people across ages. Combining a sample-barcoded 5' primer with a J-beta primer mix, a second PCR ran for about 7 to 11 cycles. TCRdb ran MiXCR on the 5' RACE reads and lists one entry per CDR3 protein. Counted here are about a million distinct CDR3 sequences, under 50% occurring once; the ten biggest clones make up under 15%. Source material: blood. These receptors all come from a man in his thirties or forties in good health.

This clonotype was detected only a few times. The chain uses TRBV20-1 and TRBJ2-4; D is possibly TRBD1 (5 bases). The DNA end is more similar to TRBJ2-7, so the J call may be wrong. Germline V lookup: CDR1 DFQATT, CDR2 SNEGSKA (reference sequence). The CDR3 is 14 residues long. CDR3: CSARDRDFVYEQYF. CDR3 bases: TGCAGTGCTAGAGACAGGGATTTCGTCTACGAGCAGTACTTC.

The rearrangement joins TRBV12-3 or TRBV12-4 to TRBJ2-7; 10 positions agree with TRBD2. The length of the CDR3 is 15 residues. Germline trimming cut 6 bases from V and 2 bases from J; bases unmatched to any gene: 7. CDR3 sequence: CASSTPSGGAYEQYF. CDR3 bases: TGTGCCAGCAGCACCCCTAGCGGGGGTGCCTACGAGCAGTACTTC.

A single count supports this clonotype. The chain combines TRBV6-1 with TRBJ1-5; TRBD1 aligns across 7 bases. V was pared by 1 base and J by 2 bases, with 5 bases of the junction left unmatched. This CDR3 is built from 16 residues. The germline CDR1 and CDR2 sequences are MNHNS and SASEGT. The DNA of the CDR3 is TGTGCCAGCAGTGAAGTGGGGACAGTTGGCAATCAGCCCCAGCATTTT. This encodes CASSEVGTVGNQPQHF.

This chain links TRBV5-1 with TRBJ2-7; D uncertain. The germline CDR1 and CDR2 sequences are SGHRS and YFSETQ. Trimming took off 5 bases at V and 0 bases at J, with 15 bases between the two ends. The CDR3 covers 15 residues. The CDR3 DNA sequence: TGCGCCAGCAGGTGGAGAGGAAGTTACTCCTACGAGCAGTACTTC. It specifies CASRWRGSYSYEQYF.

This clonotype showed up just a few times. The chain employs TRBV9 and TRBJ2-7, with 7 positions matching TRBD1. CDR1 is SGDLS, CDR2 YYNGEE, per germline. This CDR3 comprises 15 residues. V lost 1 base, J lost 5 bases, and 9 bases stayed unmatched. The DNA for the CDR3 is TGTGCCAGCAGCGTACAGGGGACAGAGGCCGACGAGCAGTACTTC. The encoded protein is CASSVQGTEADEQYF.

The chain joins TRBV6-1 to TRBJ1-6; TRBD1 matches 12 bases. This CDR3 comprises 18 residues. CDR1 is MNHNS and CDR2 is SASEGT in the germline V gene. V shed 6 bases, J shed 10 bases, and the junction held 16 bases outside the gene matches. This CDR3 reads CASSKEPGQGASRSPLHF. The CDR3 DNA sequence: TGTGCCAGCAGCAAAGAGCCGGGACAGGGGGCGAGTAGGTCACCCCTCCACTTT.

This clonotype was recorded a few times. The chain combines TRBV6-2 or TRBV6-3 with TRBJ1-2; D unresolved. V was trimmed by 8 bases and J by 9 bases, leaving 7 bases between them. The V gene's germline CDR1 is MNHEY and CDR2 SVGEGT. The CDR3 consists of 9 residues. CDR3: CASGDRYTF. CDR3 DNA sequence: TGTGCCAGCGGAGATCGCTACACCTTC.

The gene calls are TRBV20-1 and TRBJ2-3; 12 positions agree with TRBD1. CDR1 is DFQATT and CDR2 is SNEGSKA in the germline V gene (reference sequence). The CDR3 runs 14 residues. The ends lost 6 bases at V and 5 bases at J; junction bases unmatched: 6. In DNA, the CDR3 is TGCAGTGCGGACGGGACAGGGGGCTTAGATACGCAGTATTTT. Translated, it gives CSADGTGGLDTQYF.

In this sample, this clonotype turned up a few times. This chain links TRBV29-1 with TRBJ2-3, with no clear D. The CDR3 extends over 12 amino acids. Trimming cost V 5 bases and J 1 base, with 7 bases left between them. Per germline, CDR1 SQVTM and CDR2 ANQGSEA. The CDR3 spells CSVRQGTDTQYF. Written as DNA, the CDR3 is TGCAGCGTTCGGCAGGGCACAGATACGCAGTATTTT.

The genes are TRBV20-1 and TRBJ2-7; D uncertain. Germline CDR1 is DFQATT and CDR2 is SNEGSKA (reference sequence). The CDR3 has 13 residues. Trimming shortened V by 4 bases and J by 3 bases, and 13 bases separated the two germline ends. In DNA form, the CDR3 reads TGCAGTGCTAATAAGGACGGCGTCTACGAGCAGTACTTC. This gives the protein CSANKDGVYEQYF.